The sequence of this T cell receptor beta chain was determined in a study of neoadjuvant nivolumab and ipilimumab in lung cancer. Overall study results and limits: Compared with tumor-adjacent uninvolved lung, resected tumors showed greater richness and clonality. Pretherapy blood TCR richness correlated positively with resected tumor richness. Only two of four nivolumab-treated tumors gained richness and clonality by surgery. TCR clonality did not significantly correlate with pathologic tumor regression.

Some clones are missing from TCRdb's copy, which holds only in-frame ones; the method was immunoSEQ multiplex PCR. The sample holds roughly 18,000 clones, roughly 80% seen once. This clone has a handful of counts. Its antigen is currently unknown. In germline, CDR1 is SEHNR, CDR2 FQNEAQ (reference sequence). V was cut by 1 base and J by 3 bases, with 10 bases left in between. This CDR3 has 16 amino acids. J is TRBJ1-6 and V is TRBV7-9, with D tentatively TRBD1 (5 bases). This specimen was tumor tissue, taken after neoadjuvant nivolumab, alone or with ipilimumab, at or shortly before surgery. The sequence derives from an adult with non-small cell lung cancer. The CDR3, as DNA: TGTGCCAGCAGCTTAGGGGCAGGGTTCTATAATTCACCCCTCCACTTT. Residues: CASSLGAGFYNSPLHF.